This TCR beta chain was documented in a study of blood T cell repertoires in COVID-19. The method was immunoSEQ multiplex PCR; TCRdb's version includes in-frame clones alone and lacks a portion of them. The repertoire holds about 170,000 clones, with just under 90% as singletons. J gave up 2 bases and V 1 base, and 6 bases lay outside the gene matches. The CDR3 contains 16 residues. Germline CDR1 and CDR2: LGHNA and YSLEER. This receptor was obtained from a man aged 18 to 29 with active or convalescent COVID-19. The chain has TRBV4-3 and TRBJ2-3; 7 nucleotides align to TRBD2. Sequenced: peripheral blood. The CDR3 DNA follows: TGCGCCAGCAGCCAAGGGGCCCGGGGGGACACAGATACGCAGTATTTT. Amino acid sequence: CASSQGARGDTDTQYF.